The 30 T cell receptor beta chains given below trace back to one sample, sequenced in a study of vaccination and CD4 T cells after COVID-19. Sample treatment: approximately 11-day PBMC culture with coronavirus spike peptide pools or control peptides (ViraFEST assay). Unexposed donor CD4+ T cells predated the COVID-19 pandemic, collected 2011-2018. No cognate antigen is known for these TCRs. The Oncomine TCR Beta short-read assay was applied to DNA of cultured CD4+ T cells. Each CDR3 protein gets one entry after TCRdb re-called the PCR reads with MiXCR. The sample includes about 4,900 distinct CDR3 sequences, over 40% seen only once; the top ten take roughly 43%. The sequencing sample was made of CD4+ T cells from blood, cultured in vitro. The receptors here all came from a human donor in good health.

This chain uses TRBV7-6 with TRBJ2-7, with D hard to call. This CDR3 region has 13 residues. Trimming removed 1 base from V and 2 bases from J, with 6 bases in between. CDR1 is SGHVS and CDR2 is FNYEAQ in the germline V gene. CDR3 bases: TGTGCCAGCAGCTTAGAAGCCCCCTACGAGCAGTACTTC. This translates into CASSLEAPYEQYF.

The V gene is TRBV20-1, the J gene TRBJ2-2; TRBD2 might be the D (6 bases). CDR3 length: 15 amino acids. Germline CDR1 is DFQATT and CDR2 is SNEGSKA (reference sequence). Trimming shortened V by 0 bases and J by 5 bases, and 13 bases separated the two germline ends. CDR3 bases: TGCAGTGCTAGAGATTTAGCGGAAACTACCGGGGAGCTGTTTTTT. Translation gives CSARDLAETTGELFF.

This rearrangement joins TRBV28 to TRBJ1-2; D may be TRBD1 (5 bases). V was clipped by 6 bases and J by 4 bases, with 15 bases between them. The CDR3 runs 14 residues. Per the germline V gene, CDR1 is MDHEN and CDR2 is SYDVKM. CDR3 nucleotides: TGTGCCAGCAGCCCACTCGGGACGATCTATGGCTACACCTTC. Translated, it gives CASSPLGTIYGYTF.

The chain recombines TRBV6-1 with TRBJ2-1, with 12 nucleotides matching TRBD1. V was clipped by 10 bases and J by 8 bases; unmatched bases: 6. The CDR3 is made up of 13 amino acids. CDR1 MNHNS and CDR2 SASEGT come from the germline V gene. This CDR3 reads CATGTGGLDEQFF. The CDR3 coding sequence is TGTGCCACCGGGACAGGGGGCTTGGATGAGCAGTTCTTC.

The chain uses TRBV30 and TRBJ1-2; a weak D match, TRBD1 (6 bases). This CDR3 comprises 13 residues. Trimming stripped 1 base from V and 8 bases from J, with 14 bases between. CDR1 GTSNPN and CDR2 SVGIG come from the germline V gene (reference sequence). Written as DNA, the CDR3 is TGTGCCTGGAGTGCAGGGGTTACGCGCGGCTACACCTTC. Its protein is CAWSAGVTRGYTF.

The genes are TRBV25-1 and TRBJ2-5, with 7 nucleotides matching TRBD2. The CDR3 runs 14 residues. Germline CDR1 MGHDK, CDR2 SYGVNS. J gave up 3 bases and V 4 bases, and 5 bases lay outside the gene matches. CDR3 nucleotide sequence: TGTGCCAGCAGTGTTAAACGGGAGGAAGAGACCCAGTACTTC. This sequence encodes CASSVKREEETQYF.

Only a few counts were recorded for this clonotype. The chain recombines TRBV21-1 with TRBJ2-3. TRBV21-1 is a known pseudogene. CDR3 size: 16 residues. CDR3 in amino acids: CASSKERMGGSHTQYF. Here the CDR3 DNA reads TGTGCCAGCAGCAAGGAACGAATGGGTGGGTCGCATACGCAGTATTTT.

This clonotype was seen just once. The genes are TRBV5-1 and TRBJ2-1; TRBD2 matches at 10 bases. The ends lost 2 bases at V and 6 bases at J; junction bases unmatched: 5. Germline CDR1 SGHRS, CDR2 YFSETQ. This CDR3 is 15 amino acids long. For the CDR3, the DNA is TGCGCCAGCAGCTTTCTAGCGGGGGTCCCCAATGAGCAGTTCTTC. Its protein is CASSFLAGVPNEQFF.

The rearrangement joins TRBV6-1 to TRBJ1-5; D is unresolved. With 6 bases removed from V and 6 bases from J, the gap between germline ends came to 12 bases. The CDR3 has 13 residues. The germline V gene encodes CDR1 MNHNS and CDR2 SASEGT. The CDR3 region has the DNA TGTGCCAGCAGATCCGAGAGGAGTCAGCCCCAGCATTTT. Encoded protein: CASRSERSQPQHF.

This clonotype was seen only a few times. The chain has TRBV10-2 and TRBJ2-3, with 10 bases aligning to TRBD2. V lost 4 bases, J lost 2 bases, and 3 bases stayed unmatched. Per germline, CDR1 WSHSY and CDR2 SAAADI. The CDR3 totals 15 residues. The CDR3 bases are TGCGCCAGCAGTGGTAGCGGGGGGATCACAGATACGCAGTATTTT. Protein sequence: CASSGSGGITDTQYF.

The genes are TRBV20-1 and TRBJ2-1; 9 bases match TRBD2. The CDR3 is 15 amino acids. V was pared by 3 bases and J by 6 bases, with 9 bases of the junction left unmatched. The germline V gene encodes CDR1 DFQATT and CDR2 SNEGSKA (reference sequence). CDR3 sequence reads: CSARRGRSGGNEQFF. The CDR3 DNA is TGCAGTGCTAGGAGGGGACGTAGCGGGGGCAATGAGCAGTTCTTC.

The sample holds a few counts of this clonotype. The V and J genes are TRBV6-1 and TRBJ1-6; 7 nucleotides align to TRBD1. The ends lost 6 bases at V and 5 bases at J; junction bases unmatched: 16. The CDR3 is 18 amino acids. Germline CDR1 MNHNS, CDR2 SASEGT. CDR3 bases: TGTGCCAGCAGCGACTCATACAGGGGCGCGAGCGATAATTCACCCCTCCACTTT. Protein: CASSDSYRGASDNSPLHF.

The rearrangement joins TRBV6-1 to TRBJ2-3; tentatively, D is TRBD2 (6 bases). The V end lost 1 base, the J end lost 0 bases, and 11 bases lay between the germline ends. The CDR3 extends over 16 amino acids. CDR1 is MNHNS, CDR2 SASEGT, per germline. CDR3 amino acids: CASSEGVAVSTDTQYF. Written as DNA, the CDR3 is TGTGCCAGCAGTGAAGGGGTAGCGGTTAGCACAGATACGCAGTATTTT.

The chain employs TRBV18 and TRBJ1-5; the D gene is possibly TRBD1 (6 bases). Germline assignment: CDR1 KGHSH and CDR2 LQKENI. V was cut by 1 base and J by 5 bases, with 12 bases left in between. This CDR3 is 15 amino acids long. This chain's CDR3 is CASSPRAGEDQPQHF. As DNA, the CDR3 is TGTGCCAGCTCACCACGGGCAGGGGAGGATCAGCCCCAGCATTTT.

This sequence joins TRBV30 and TRBJ2-5; D is uncertain. This CDR3 is built from 11 residues. Germline V gene lookup returns CDR1 GTSNPN and CDR2 SVGIG (reference sequence). The V gene lost 4 bases and the J gene lost 2 bases, with 5 bases spanning the gap. The CDR3 DNA reads as TGTGCCTGGACAGGTCAAGAGACCCAGTACTTC. It specifies CAWTGQETQYF.

By share, this clonotype counts as medium-sized. This sequence joins TRBV7-2 and TRBJ1-1; D is unclear. The germline V and J ends were trimmed by 1 base and 5 bases, with 17 bases remaining between them. The CDR3 consists of 16 residues. From germline, CDR1 is SGHTA and CDR2 FQGNSA. The CDR3 DNA sequence: TGTGCCAGCAGCTTAGGCGGAGGGTTTAGGAGGACTGAAGCTTTCTTT. It yields the protein CASSLGGGFRRTEAFF.

The chain recombines TRBV30 with TRBJ1-2; D is undetermined. CDR1 is GTSNPN, CDR2 SVGIG, per germline (reference sequence). This CDR3 is 13 amino acids long. The V and J ends lost 3 bases and 1 base respectively, with 9 bases between them. In nucleotides, the CDR3 is TGTGCCTGGAGGAAGAGCAGTAACTATGGCTACACCTTC. Translated, it gives CAWRKSSNYGYTF.

The V call is TRBV6-4, the J call TRBJ2-3; 10 positions agree with TRBD1. Germline values: CDR1 MRHNA, CDR2 SNTAGT. The ends lost 5 bases at V and 4 bases at J; junction bases unmatched: 6. This CDR3 comprises 15 residues. The CDR3 DNA reads TGTGCCAGCAGTCCGACAGGGGGCGCGGCAGATACGCAGTATTTT. This sequence encodes CASSPTGGAADTQYF.

This chain uses TRBV12-3 or TRBV12-4 with TRBJ1-6; the D is unclear. This CDR3 has 12 amino acids. V was pared by 3 bases and J by 9 bases, with 6 bases between. In DNA, the CDR3 is TGTGCCAGCAGTTTTGACCGTTCACCCCTCCACTTT. Translation: CASSFDRSPLHF.

The rearrangement joins TRBV20-1 to TRBJ1-5; D perhaps matches TRBD1 (6 bases). Trimming stripped 2 bases from V and 6 bases from J, with 20 bases between. The CDR3 spans 16 residues. Per germline, CDR1 DFQATT and CDR2 SNEGSKA (reference sequence). This CDR3 is CSARFTPGGASQPQHF. Here the CDR3 DNA reads TGCAGTGCTAGATTCACCCCGGGGGGCGCGAGTCAGCCCCAGCATTTT.

The count of this clonotype is one. The chain links TRBV5-1 to TRBJ2-1, with 9 bases aligning to TRBD1. CDR3 size: 15 residues. V lost 4 bases, J lost 7 bases, and 9 bases stayed unmatched. Germline CDR1 is SGHRS and CDR2 is YFSETQ. CDR3 nucleotides: TGCGCCAGCAGCCTACTTGGGACAGGGAGGAATGAGCAGTTCTTC. Amino acids: CASSLLGTGRNEQFF.

This clonotype was seen a handful of times. One end of the junction varies from germline; a read error may be responsible. This chain connects TRBV20-1 to TRBJ1-4; no clear D. Germline lookup yields CDR1 DFQATT and CDR2 SNEGSKA (reference sequence). This CDR3 has 11 amino acids. The CDR3 sequence is CSASYGAARVF. The CDR3 DNA follows: TGCAGTGCTAGTTACGGAGCTGCCCGGGTTTTT.

This clonotype came up once. The chain links TRBV5-1 to TRBJ2-7, with D possibly matching TRBD1 (6 bases). CDR3 length equals 13 residues. The ends were cut back, 4 bases at V and 2 bases at J, with 10 bases in the middle. The V gene's germline CDR1 is SGHRS and CDR2 YFSETQ. The CDR3 protein is CASSQRTAYEQYF. The CDR3 coding sequence is TGCGCCAGCAGCCAGCGGACAGCCTACGAGCAGTACTTC.

A few counts support this clonotype. The rearrangement uses TRBV6-1 and TRBJ1-2, with TRBD1 as a possible D gene (5 bases). Germline assignment: CDR1 MNHNS and CDR2 SASEGT. The CDR3 covers 15 residues. The V end lost 5 bases, the J end lost 7 bases, and 20 bases lay between the germline ends. This chain's CDR3 is CASSISVAGKGGYTF. Written as DNA, the CDR3 is TGTGCCAGCAGTATCTCAGTGGCAGGGAAGGGTGGCTACACCTTC.

This clonotype was seen a handful of times. The chain is built from TRBV20-1 and TRBJ1-1; unclear D gene. The CDR3 contains 12 residues. The germline CDR1 and CDR2 sequences are DFQATT and SNEGSKA (reference sequence). Trimming took off 0 bases at V and 11 bases at J, with 13 bases between the two ends. The CDR3: CSARELDVVAFF. CDR3 coding DNA: TGCAGTGCTAGAGAGCTGGACGTCGTGGCTTTCTTT.

The chain recombines TRBV21-1 with TRBJ1-1. TRBV21-1 is a known pseudogene. The CDR3 contains 12 residues. CDR3 nucleotide sequence: TGTGCCAGCAGCACTCACAGACCTGAAGCTTTCTTT. It yields the protein CASSTHRPEAFF.

DNA for the CDR3: TGTGCCAGCAGCTTAGGGACTAGCGAGACAGATACGCAGTATTTT. Its translation is CASSLGTSETDTQYF. V gene TRBV11-3 combines with J gene TRBJ2-3; 9 bases align to TRBD2. Germline V gene lookup returns CDR1 SGHNT and CDR2 YENEEA. Trimming removed 1 base from V and 3 bases from J; junction bases left unmatched: 2. The CDR3 length is 15 residues.

This chain connects TRBV6-1 to TRBJ1-2; D call uncertain. Germline-derived CDR1 and CDR2 are MNHNS and SASEGT. There are 16 residues in the CDR3. V was shortened by 4 bases and J by 8 bases, with 23 bases between the two germline ends. CDR3 sequence: CASSGQPGREAVGYTF. The CDR3 nucleotides read TGTGCCAGCAGTGGTCAACCGGGCCGCGAAGCGGTCGGCTACACCTTC.

The rearrangement links TRBV6-5 to TRBJ1-2, with a tentative D call TRBD1 (6 bases). The CDR3 is 17 amino acids. V lost 1 base to trimming and J lost 5 bases, with 20 bases between them. The germline CDR1 and CDR2 sequences are MNHEY and SVGAGI. CDR3 sequence reads: CASSYFAMDSLTYGYTF. DNA of the CDR3: TGTGCCAGCAGTTACTTTGCAATGGACAGCCTGACGTATGGCTACACCTTC.

The table lists this clonotype with a count of one. The rearrangement uses TRBV5-1 and TRBJ1-1, with 7 bases lining up with TRBD1. J lost 11 bases, V lost 4 bases, and 8 bases had no gene match. This CDR3 has 12 residues. The germline CDR1 and CDR2 sequences are SGHRS and YFSETQ. The CDR3 sequence: CASSTGTAGAFF. CDR3 bases: TGCGCCAGCAGCACCGGGACAGCGGGGGCTTTCTTT.